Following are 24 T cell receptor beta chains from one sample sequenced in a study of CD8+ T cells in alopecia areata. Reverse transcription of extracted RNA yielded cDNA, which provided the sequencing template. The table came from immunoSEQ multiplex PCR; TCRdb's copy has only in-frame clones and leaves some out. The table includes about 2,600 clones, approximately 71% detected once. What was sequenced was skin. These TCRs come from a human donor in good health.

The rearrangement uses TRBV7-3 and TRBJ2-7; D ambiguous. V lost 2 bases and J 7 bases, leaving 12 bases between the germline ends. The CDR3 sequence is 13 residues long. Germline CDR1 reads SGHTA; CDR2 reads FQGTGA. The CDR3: CASSLDYGSEQYF. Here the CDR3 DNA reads TGTGCCAGCAGCTTAGATTATGGTAGTGAGCAGTACTTC.

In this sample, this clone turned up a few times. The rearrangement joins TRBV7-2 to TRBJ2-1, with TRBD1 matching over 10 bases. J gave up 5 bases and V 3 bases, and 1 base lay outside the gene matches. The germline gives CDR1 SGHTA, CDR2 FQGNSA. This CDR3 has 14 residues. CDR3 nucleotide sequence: TGTGCCAGCAGCTTGGGACAGGGGCACAATGAGCAGTTCTTC. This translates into CASSLGQGHNEQFF.

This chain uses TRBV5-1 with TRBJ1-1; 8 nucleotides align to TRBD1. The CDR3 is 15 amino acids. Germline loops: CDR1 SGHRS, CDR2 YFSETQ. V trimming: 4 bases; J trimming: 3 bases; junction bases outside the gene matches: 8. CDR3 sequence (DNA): TGCGCCAGCAGCCTGACAGGGGTAGGAGACACTGAAGCTTTCTTT. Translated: CASSLTGVGDTEAFF. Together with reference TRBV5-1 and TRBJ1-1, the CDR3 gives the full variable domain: KAGVTQTPRYLIKTRGQQVTLSCSPISGHRSVSWYQQTPGQGLQFLFEYFSETQRNKGNFPGRFSGRQFSNSRSEMNVSTLELGDSALYLCASSLTGVGDTEAFFGQGTRLTVV.

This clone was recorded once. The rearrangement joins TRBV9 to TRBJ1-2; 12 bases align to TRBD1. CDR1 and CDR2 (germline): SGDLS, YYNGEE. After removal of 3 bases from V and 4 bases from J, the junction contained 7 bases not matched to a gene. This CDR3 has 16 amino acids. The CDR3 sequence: CASSETGTGGSYGYTF. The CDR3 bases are TGTGCCAGCAGCGAGACCGGGACAGGGGGCAGCTATGGCTACACCTTC. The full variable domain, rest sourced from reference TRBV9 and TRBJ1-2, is DSGVTQTPKHLITATGQRVTLRCSPRSGDLSVYWYQQSLDQGLQFLIQYYNGEERAKGNILERFSAQQFPDLHSELNLSSLELGDSALYFCASSETGTGGSYGYTFGSGTRLTVV.

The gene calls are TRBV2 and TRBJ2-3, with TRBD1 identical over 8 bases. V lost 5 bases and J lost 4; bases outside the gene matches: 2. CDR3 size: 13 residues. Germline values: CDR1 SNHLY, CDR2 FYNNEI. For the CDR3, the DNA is TGTGCCAGCAGTCACAGGGGGTCAGATACGCAGTATTTT. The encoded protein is CASSHRGSDTQYF. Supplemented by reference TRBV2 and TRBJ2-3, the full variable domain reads EPEVTQTPSHQVTQMGQEVILRCVPISNHLYFYWYRQILGQKVEFLVSFYNNEISEKSEIFDDQFSVERPDGSNFTLKIRSTKLEDSAMYFCASSHRGSDTQYFGPGTRLTVL.

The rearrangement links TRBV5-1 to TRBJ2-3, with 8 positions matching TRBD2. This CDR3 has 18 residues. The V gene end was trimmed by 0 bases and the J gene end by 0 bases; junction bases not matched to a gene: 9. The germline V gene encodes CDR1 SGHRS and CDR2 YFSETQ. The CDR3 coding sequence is TGCGCCAGCAGCTTGGGAGCGGGGGCCATTTCTAGCACAGATACGCAGTATTTT. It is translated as CASSLGAGAISSTDTQYF.

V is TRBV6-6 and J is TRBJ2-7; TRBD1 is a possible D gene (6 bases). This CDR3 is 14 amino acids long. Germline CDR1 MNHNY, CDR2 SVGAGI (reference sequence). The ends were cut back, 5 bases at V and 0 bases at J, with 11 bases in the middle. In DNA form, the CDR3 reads TGTGCCAGCAGTCCGGACAGTACCTCCTACGAGCAGTACTTC. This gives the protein CASSPDSTSYEQYF.

The DNA for the CDR3 is TGTGCCAGCAGTGGGGGACAGGGGCTCACCTACGAGCAGTACTTC. Protein: CASSGGQGLTYEQYF. The chain carries TRBV6-1 and TRBJ2-5; 10 bases agree with TRBD1. Gene TRBJ2-7 matches the end of the DNA better, so the J call may be wrong. The CDR3 spans 15 residues. Germline loops: CDR1 MNHNS, CDR2 SASEGT.

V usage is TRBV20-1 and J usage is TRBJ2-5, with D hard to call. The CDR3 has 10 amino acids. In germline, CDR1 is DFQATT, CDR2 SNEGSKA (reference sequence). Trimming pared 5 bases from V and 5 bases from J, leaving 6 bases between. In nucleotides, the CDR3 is TGCAGTGCTCTCGGGGAGACCCAGTACTTC. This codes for CSALGETQYF.

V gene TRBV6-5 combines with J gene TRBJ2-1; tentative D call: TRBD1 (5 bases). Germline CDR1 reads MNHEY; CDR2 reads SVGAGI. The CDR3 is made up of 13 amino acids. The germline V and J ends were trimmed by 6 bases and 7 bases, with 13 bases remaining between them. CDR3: CASRRQLSNEQFF. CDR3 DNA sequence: TGTGCCAGCAGAAGACAGTTGAGTAATGAGCAGTTCTTC.

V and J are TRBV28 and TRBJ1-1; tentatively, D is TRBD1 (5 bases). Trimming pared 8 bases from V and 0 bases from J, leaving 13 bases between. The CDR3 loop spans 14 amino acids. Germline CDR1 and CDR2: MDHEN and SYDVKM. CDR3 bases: TGTGCCAGCTCGGGGCTTATCCTGAACACTGAAGCTTTCTTT. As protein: CASSGLILNTEAFF.

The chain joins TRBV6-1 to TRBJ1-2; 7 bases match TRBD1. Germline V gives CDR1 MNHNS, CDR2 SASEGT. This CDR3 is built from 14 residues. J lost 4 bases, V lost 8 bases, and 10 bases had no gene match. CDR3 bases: TGTGCCAGCCTATTCACAGGGGCACTCTATGGCTACACCTTC. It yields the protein CASLFTGALYGYTF.

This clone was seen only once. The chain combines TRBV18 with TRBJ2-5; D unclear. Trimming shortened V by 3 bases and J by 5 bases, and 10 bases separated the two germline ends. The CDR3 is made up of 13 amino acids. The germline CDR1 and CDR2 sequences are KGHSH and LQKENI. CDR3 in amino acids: CASSPFWKETQYF. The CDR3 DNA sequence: TGTGCCAGCTCACCTTTTTGGAAGGAGACCCAGTACTTC.

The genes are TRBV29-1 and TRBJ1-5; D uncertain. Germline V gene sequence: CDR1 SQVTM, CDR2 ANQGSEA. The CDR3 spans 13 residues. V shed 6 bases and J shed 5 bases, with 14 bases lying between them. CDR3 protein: CSVQGGLDQPQHF. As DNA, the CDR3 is TGCAGCGTCCAAGGAGGGTTGGATCAGCCCCAGCATTTT.

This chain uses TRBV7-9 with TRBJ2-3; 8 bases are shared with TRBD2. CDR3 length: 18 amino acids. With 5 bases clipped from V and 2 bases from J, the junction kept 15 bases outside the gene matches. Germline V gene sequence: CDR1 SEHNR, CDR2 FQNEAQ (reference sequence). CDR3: CASSAGLAGARNTDTQYF. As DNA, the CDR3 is TGTGCCAGCAGCGCAGGGCTAGCGGGCGCCCGTAACACAGATACGCAGTATTTT.

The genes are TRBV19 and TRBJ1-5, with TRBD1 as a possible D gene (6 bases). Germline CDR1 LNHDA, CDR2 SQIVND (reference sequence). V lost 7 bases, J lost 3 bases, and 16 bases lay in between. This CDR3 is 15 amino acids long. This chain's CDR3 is CASNGPTGNNQPQHF. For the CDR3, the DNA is TGTGCCAGTAATGGGCCGACAGGTAACAATCAGCCCCAGCATTTT. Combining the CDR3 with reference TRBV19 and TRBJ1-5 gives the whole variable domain DGGITQSPKYLFRKEGQNVTLSCEQNLNHDAMYWYRQDPGQGLRLIYYSQIVNDFQKGDIAEGYSVSREKKESFPLTVTSAQKNPTAFYLCASNGPTGNNQPQHFGDGTRLSIL.

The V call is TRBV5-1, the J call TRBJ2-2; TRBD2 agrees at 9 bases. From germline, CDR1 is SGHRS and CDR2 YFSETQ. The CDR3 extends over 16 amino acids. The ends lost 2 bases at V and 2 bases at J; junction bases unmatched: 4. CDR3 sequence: CASSLGLAGNTGELFF. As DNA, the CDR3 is TGCGCCAGCAGCTTAGGCCTAGCGGGAAACACCGGGGAGCTGTTTTTT. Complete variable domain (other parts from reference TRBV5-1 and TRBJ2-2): KAGVTQTPRYLIKTRGQQVTLSCSPISGHRSVSWYQQTPGQGLQFLFEYFSETQRNKGNFPGRFSGRQFSNSRSEMNVSTLELGDSALYLCASSLGLAGNTGELFFGEGSRLTVL.

As DNA, the CDR3 is TGTGCCAGCAGCGTAGCTCCAGGTGCGGATACGCAGTATTTT. It codes for CASSVAPGADTQYF. The chain carries TRBV9 and TRBJ2-3; D not resolved. This CDR3 has 14 residues. CDR1 and CDR2 from the germline V gene are SGDLS and YYNGEE. Trimming took off 0 bases at V and 6 bases at J, with 11 bases between the two ends. Together with reference TRBV9 and TRBJ2-3, the CDR3 gives the full variable domain: DSGVTQTPKHLITATGQRVTLRCSPRSGDLSVYWYQQSLDQGLQFLIQYYNGEERAKGNILERFSAQQFPDLHSELNLSSLELGDSALYFCASSVAPGADTQYFGPGTRLTVL.

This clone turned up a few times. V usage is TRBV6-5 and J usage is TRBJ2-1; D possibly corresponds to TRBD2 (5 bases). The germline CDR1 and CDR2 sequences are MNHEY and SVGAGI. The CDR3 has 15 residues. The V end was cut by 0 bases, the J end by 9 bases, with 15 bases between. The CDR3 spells CASSYSSGLRGEQFF. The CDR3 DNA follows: TGTGCCAGCAGTTACTCATCCGGGCTTCGGGGTGAGCAGTTCTTC.

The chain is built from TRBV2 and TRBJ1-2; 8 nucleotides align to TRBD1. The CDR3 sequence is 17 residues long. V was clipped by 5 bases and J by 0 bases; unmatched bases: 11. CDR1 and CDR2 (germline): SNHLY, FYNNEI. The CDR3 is CASSQRLRGQTNYGYTF. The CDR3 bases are TGTGCCAGCAGTCAAAGACTCAGGGGGCAGACTAACTATGGCTACACCTTC.

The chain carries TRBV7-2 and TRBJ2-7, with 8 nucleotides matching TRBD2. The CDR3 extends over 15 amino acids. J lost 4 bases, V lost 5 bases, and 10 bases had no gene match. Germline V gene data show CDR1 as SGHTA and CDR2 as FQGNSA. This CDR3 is CASSPYRSGGYEQYF. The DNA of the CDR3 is TGTGCCAGCAGCCCTTATAGGAGCGGGGGTTACGAGCAGTACTTC.

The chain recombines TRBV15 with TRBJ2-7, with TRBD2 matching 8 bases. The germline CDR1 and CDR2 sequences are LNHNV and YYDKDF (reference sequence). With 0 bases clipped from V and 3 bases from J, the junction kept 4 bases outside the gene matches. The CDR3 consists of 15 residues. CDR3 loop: CATSRERGASYEQYF. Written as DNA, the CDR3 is TGTGCCACCAGCAGAGAGCGGGGGGCTAGCTACGAGCAGTACTTC.

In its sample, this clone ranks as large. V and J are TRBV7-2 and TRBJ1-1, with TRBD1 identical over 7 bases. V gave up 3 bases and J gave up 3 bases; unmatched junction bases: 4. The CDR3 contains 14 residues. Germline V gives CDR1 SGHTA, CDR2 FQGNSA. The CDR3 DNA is TGTGCCAGCAGCTTCACAGGGGAGCACACTGAAGCTTTCTTT. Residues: CASSFTGEHTEAFF.

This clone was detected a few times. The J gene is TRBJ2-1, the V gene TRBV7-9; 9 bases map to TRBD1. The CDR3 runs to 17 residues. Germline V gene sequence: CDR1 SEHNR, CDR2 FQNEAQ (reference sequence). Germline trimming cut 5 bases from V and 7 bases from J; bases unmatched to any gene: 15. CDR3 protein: CASSITETGGNTNEQFF. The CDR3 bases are TGTGCCAGCAGCATCACAGAGACAGGGGGAAATACAAATGAGCAGTTCTTC.